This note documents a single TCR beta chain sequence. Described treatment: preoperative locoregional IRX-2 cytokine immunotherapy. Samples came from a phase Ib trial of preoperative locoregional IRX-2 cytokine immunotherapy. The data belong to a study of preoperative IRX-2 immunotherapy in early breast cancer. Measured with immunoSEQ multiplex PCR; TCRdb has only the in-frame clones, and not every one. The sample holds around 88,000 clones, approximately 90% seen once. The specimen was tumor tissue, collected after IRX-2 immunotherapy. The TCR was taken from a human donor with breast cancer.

In nucleotides, the CDR3 is TGTGCCAGCAGCTTGGGAACACCTAACCACTCCTACGAGCAGTACTTC. Amino acids: CASSLGTPNHSYEQYF. The chain recombines TRBV11-3 with TRBJ2-7; no definite D call. With 3 bases removed from V and 0 bases from J, the gap between germline ends came to 15 bases. CDR1 and CDR2 (germline): SGHNT, YENEEA. The CDR3 consists of 16 residues.